Below are 31 T cell receptor beta chains sequenced from a single sample in a study of blood T cell repertoires in COVID-19. The assay was immunoSEQ multiplex PCR, and TCRdb's table has in-frame clones only and misses some. The sample holds about 83,000 clones; around 84% are singletons and the top ten take 22%. The specimen was peripheral blood. These TCRs come from an elderly woman in a cohort sampled during active or convalescent COVID-19.

This chain uses TRBV29-1 with TRBJ2-4, with 8 positions matching TRBD1. V dropped 3 bases and J dropped 6; count of bases not matched to a gene: 4. Germline lookup yields CDR1 SQVTM and CDR2 ANQGSEA. The CDR3 is 13 residues long. The CDR3 loop reads CSVDQGAGNIQYF. Written as DNA, the CDR3 is TGCAGCGTTGACCAGGGGGCCGGAAACATTCAGTACTTC.

The chain has TRBV28 and TRBJ2-5; TRBD2 agrees at 9 bases. J was trimmed by 3 bases and V by 7 bases; bases with no gene match: 3. Germline assignment: CDR1 MDHEN and CDR2 SYDVKM. This CDR3 is 13 amino acids long. The CDR3 loop reads CASNSGSKETQYF. The CDR3 bases are TGTGCCAGCAATAGCGGGAGTAAAGAGACCCAGTACTTC.

The V gene is TRBV11-2, the J gene TRBJ2-1, with TRBD2 identical over 12 bases. V lost 5 bases to trimming and J lost 4 bases; unmatched junction nucleotides: 6. The CDR3 spans 16 residues. CDR1 is SGHAT, CDR2 FQNNGV, per germline. The CDR3 reads CASSPWTSGAYNEQFF. The CDR3 DNA reads TGTGCCAGCAGCCCCTGGACTAGCGGGGCTTACAATGAGCAGTTCTTC.

The chain joins TRBV19 to TRBJ2-1, with TRBD2 matching over 10 bases. This CDR3 has 15 residues. The ends lost 5 bases at V and 8 bases at J; junction bases unmatched: 9. Germline V gene data show CDR1 as LNHDA and CDR2 as SQIVND (reference sequence). The CDR3 nucleotides are TGTGCCAGTAGTGCAATAGCGGGAGGCTCGCATGAGCAGTTCTTC. It yields the protein CASSAIAGGSHEQFF.

V usage is TRBV5-4 and J usage is TRBJ2-3; no clear D. The CDR3 runs 15 residues. In germline, CDR1 is SGHNT, CDR2 YYREEE (reference sequence). The ends were cut back, 6 bases at V and 1 base at J, with 15 bases in the middle. CDR3 DNA: TGTGCCAGCACATTCCCTCTGGCGGGCACAGATACGCAGTATTTT. Translated, it gives CASTFPLAGTDTQYF.

This clone was detected only once. The CDR3 region is CASSVGIGGPRTDTQYF. As DNA, the CDR3 is TGTGCCAGCAGCGTGGGGATAGGGGGACCCCGCACAGATACGCAGTATTTT. This chain links TRBV9 with TRBJ2-3; tentatively, D is TRBD1 (6 bases). The CDR3 length is 17 residues. Per germline, CDR1 SGDLS and CDR2 YYNGEE. The V gene lost 2 bases and the J gene lost 1 base, with 17 bases spanning the gap.

This clone was counted between two and nine times. This chain uses TRBV11-2 with TRBJ2-5; TRBD2 matches 7 bases. Germline V CDR1 and CDR2: SGHAT, FQNNGV. The CDR3 extends over 16 amino acids. With V trimmed by 5 bases and J by 1 base, 10 bases remained unmatched. The CDR3 region is CASSPHGSGIQETQYF. The CDR3 nucleotides are TGTGCCAGCAGCCCGCACGGGAGCGGGATCCAAGAGACCCAGTACTTC.

In its sample, this clone was seen a few times. The chain has TRBV5-1 and TRBJ2-7; 7 nucleotides align to TRBD1. This CDR3 region has 13 residues. Per germline, CDR1 SGHRS and CDR2 YFSETQ. Unmatched junction bases numbered 3, after V lost 3 bases and J lost 3 bases. The CDR3 DNA follows: TGCGCCAGCAGCTCCCGGGACAGCTACGAGCAGTACTTC. Residues: CASSSRDSYEQYF.

This rearrangement joins TRBV9 to TRBJ2-1; 11 bases are a match to TRBD2. Trimming cost V 3 bases and J 6 bases; bases outside gene matches: 5. Germline V gene lookup returns CDR1 SGDLS and CDR2 YYNGEE. The CDR3 spans 15 residues. The CDR3 protein is CASSAPSGRTNEQFF. CDR3 DNA sequence: TGTGCCAGCAGCGCTCCTAGCGGGAGGACCAATGAGCAGTTCTTC.

This chain connects TRBV5-4 to TRBJ1-6; 10 positions match TRBD1. The CDR3 contains 18 residues. V shed 0 bases and J 3 bases; nucleotides not matched to a gene: 6. CDR1 SGHNT and CDR2 YYREEE come from the germline V gene (reference sequence). This CDR3 is CASSLGTGGRIYNSPLHF. The CDR3 DNA follows: TGTGCCAGCAGCTTGGGGACAGGGGGAAGAATCTATAATTCACCCCTCCACTTT.

The chain carries TRBV19 and TRBJ1-5, with 7 bases aligning to TRBD1. Germline loops: CDR1 LNHDA, CDR2 SQIVND (reference sequence). V lost 6 bases and J lost 5; bases outside the gene matches: 4. The length of the CDR3 is 13 residues. The CDR3: CASSDRADQPQHF. The DNA for the CDR3 is TGTGCCAGTAGCGACAGGGCTGATCAGCCCCAGCATTTT.

The rearrangement uses TRBV29-1 and TRBJ1-1; TRBD1 matches at 12 bases. CDR1 and CDR2 from the germline V gene are SQVTM and ANQGSEA. J gave up 5 bases and V 5 bases, and 6 bases lay outside the gene matches. This CDR3 has 14 residues. CDR3 nucleotide sequence: TGCAGCGTTCAGAGGGACAGGGGGCGGACTGAAGCTTTCTTT. As protein: CSVQRDRGRTEAFF. Full variable domain (missing parts from reference TRBV29-1 and TRBJ1-1): SAVISQKPSRDICQRGTSLTIQCQVDSQVTMMFWYRQQPGQSLTLIATANQGSEATYESGFVIDKFPISRPNLTFSTLTVSNMSPEDSSIYLCSVQRDRGRTEAFFGQGTRLTVV.

V and J are TRBV9 and TRBJ2-2; D is ambiguous. The CDR3 extends over 12 amino acids. Per germline, CDR1 SGDLS and CDR2 YYNGEE. The ends were cut back, 3 bases at V and 5 bases at J, with 5 bases in the middle. CDR3 nucleotides: TGTGCCAGCAGCGCCACTACCGGGGAGCTGTTTTTT. Protein sequence: CASSATTGELFF.

The genes are TRBV10-3 and TRBJ1-2, with a weak D call TRBD1 (5 bases). CDR3 length: 13 amino acids. V lost 0 bases to trimming and J lost 4 bases, with 6 bases between them. The germline V gene encodes CDR1 ENHRY and CDR2 SYGVKD. In nucleotides, the CDR3 is TGTGCCATCAGTGAGTCAAGGGGCTATGGCTACACCTTC. As protein: CAISESRGYGYTF.

The chain couples TRBV27 to TRBJ2-3; the D is unclear. CDR1 and CDR2 from the germline V gene are MNHEY and SMNVEV (reference sequence). The CDR3 totals 15 residues. Trimming stripped 8 bases from V and 2 bases from J, with 17 bases between. CDR3 in amino acids: CASLPQRHFTDTQYF. CDR3 sequence (DNA): TGTGCCAGCCTCCCTCAGCGCCACTTCACAGATACGCAGTATTTT.

Here the CDR3 DNA reads TGTGCCAGCTCACCGATCCTAGGACTAGGCTCTGGGGAGCTGTTTTTT. Its protein product is CASSPILGLGSGELFF. The J gene is TRBJ2-2, the V gene TRBV18; 7 bases align to TRBD2. V lost 3 bases to trimming and J lost 8 bases; unmatched junction nucleotides: 12. The germline gives CDR1 KGHSH, CDR2 LQKENI. The CDR3 has 16 amino acids.

This chain connects TRBV11-3 to TRBJ1-1; 11 bases fit TRBD1. Germline CDR1 SGHNT, CDR2 YENEEA. V was pared by 5 bases and J by 4 bases, with 6 bases of the junction left unmatched. The CDR3 length is 15 residues. As DNA, the CDR3 is TGTGCCAGCAGCCCGGGCGGGACAGGGGGCACTGAAGCTTTCTTT. Translating it yields CASSPGGTGGTEAFF.

This clone was counted only a few times. This chain joins TRBV3-1 (or the pseudogene TRBV3-2) and TRBJ2-5; D is unclear. This CDR3 comprises 15 residues. Per the germline V gene, CDR1 is LGHDT and CDR2 is YNNKEL (reference sequence). The ends were cut back, 1 base at V and 2 bases at J, with 11 bases in the middle. This CDR3 is CASSQGVTSQETQYF. Written as DNA, the CDR3 is TGTGCCAGCAGCCAAGGCGTGACATCGCAAGAGACCCAGTACTTC.

The genes are TRBV18 and TRBJ1-5, with unresolved D. V was pared by 3 bases and J by 6 bases, with 9 bases between. This CDR3 has 13 residues. The V gene's germline CDR1 is KGHSH and CDR2 LQKENI. Here the CDR3 DNA reads TGTGCCAGCTCACCGGACTCGGTTCAGCCCCAGCATTTT. Amino acid sequence: CASSPDSVQPQHF.

This clone was seen just once. The V call is TRBV4-1, the J call TRBJ2-1; 8 bases agree with TRBD2. CDR1 and CDR2 from the germline V gene are MGHRA and YSYEKL. J gave up 1 base and V 3 bases, and 8 bases lay outside the gene matches. The CDR3 length is 17 residues. This CDR3 is CASSQQAGESSYNEQFF. The CDR3 DNA is TGCGCCAGCAGCCAGCAAGCGGGAGAGTCTTCCTACAATGAGCAGTTCTTC.

The chain recombines TRBV6-5 with TRBJ2-4; tentatively, D is TRBD2 (5 bases). Germline V CDR1 and CDR2: MNHEY, SVGAGI. CDR3 length: 15 amino acids. V shed 5 bases and J shed 0 bases, with 11 bases lying between them. The CDR3 coding sequence is TGTGCCAGCAGTCCAGGACTGCCAGCCAAAAACATTCAGTACTTC. Protein sequence: CASSPGLPAKNIQYF.

The chain couples TRBV2 to TRBJ2-1, with D possibly being TRBD2 (6 bases). The CDR3 loop spans 14 amino acids. With 2 bases removed from V and 8 bases from J, the gap between germline ends came to 13 bases. Germline V CDR1 and CDR2: SNHLY, FYNNEI. CDR3 protein: CASSEMEGWDEQFF. The CDR3 bases are TGTGCCAGCAGTGAAATGGAGGGATGGGATGAGCAGTTCTTC.

J is TRBJ1-3 and V is TRBV6-1; D unclear. The V end lost 2 bases, the J end lost 11 bases, and 10 bases lay between the germline ends. This CDR3 comprises 12 residues. Germline V lookup: CDR1 MNHNS, CDR2 SASEGT. CDR3 loop: CASSELDGPIYF. CDR3 DNA: TGTGCCAGCAGTGAACTCGATGGGCCCATATATTTT.

This clone was detected once. The chain uses TRBV27 and TRBJ1-1; D may be TRBD1 (5 bases). The CDR3 has 13 amino acids. Looked up from germline, CDR1 is MNHEY and CDR2 is SMNVEV (reference sequence). The V gene lost 8 bases and the J gene lost 1 base, with 11 bases spanning the gap. The chain's CDR3 is CASQLGRNTEAFF. The CDR3 nucleotides read TGTGCCAGCCAGTTGGGGCGGAACACTGAAGCTTTCTTT.

The chain links TRBV5-1 to TRBJ2-2; D is perhaps TRBD2 (6 bases). CDR3 size: 15 residues. Deletions cut 6 bases from V and 4 bases from J, with 16 bases between. Germline CDR1 and CDR2: SGHRS and YFSETQ. The CDR3 loop is CASTTSKSLTGELFF. The CDR3 DNA follows: TGCGCCAGCACAACTAGCAAATCCCTCACCGGGGAGCTGTTTTTT.

This rearrangement joins TRBV18 to TRBJ1-4; D may be TRBD1 (6 bases). Germline V gene data show CDR1 as KGHSH and CDR2 as LQKENI. The CDR3 totals 15 residues. V lost 3 bases, J lost 8 bases, and 16 bases lay in between. CDR3 bases: TGTGCCAGCTCACCCCAGGGGCCTCCCGACGAAAAACTGTTTTTT. Translation: CASSPQGPPDEKLFF.

V and J are TRBV25-1 and TRBJ2-1; D is undetermined. Trimming removed 1 base at V and 0 bases at J, with 10 bases between. Germline V gene lookup returns CDR1 MGHDK and CDR2 SYGVNS. The CDR3 loop spans 16 amino acids. The CDR3 region is CASSESGGSSYNEQFF. The CDR3, as DNA: TGTGCCAGCAGTGAATCCGGCGGTAGCTCCTACAATGAGCAGTTCTTC.

The chain employs TRBV12-5 and TRBJ1-2; 8 nucleotides agree with TRBD1. The CDR3 loop spans 18 amino acids. V lost 0 bases, J lost 4 bases, and 13 bases stayed unmatched. CDR1 and CDR2 from the germline V gene are LGHNT and FRNRAP. The CDR3 DNA reads as TGTGCTAGTGGTTTGGTACGGGGACCGGGACAGGCCTCCTATGGCTACACCTTC. Its protein is CASGLVRGPGQASYGYTF.

This chain links TRBV24-1 with TRBJ1-5; the D is unclear. Germline V gene lookup returns CDR1 KGHDR and CDR2 SFDVKD. V lost 4 bases and J 2 bases, leaving 5 bases between the germline ends. CDR3 size: 13 residues. CDR3 protein: CATSEPGNQPQHF. DNA of the CDR3: TGTGCCACCAGTGAGCCGGGCAATCAGCCCCAGCATTTT.

The chain combines TRBV10-3 with TRBJ2-2; a possible D gene is TRBD2 (6 bases). The V end lost 10 bases, the J end lost 1 base, and 16 bases lay between the germline ends. The CDR3 spans 15 residues. Germline assignment: CDR1 ENHRY and CDR2 SYGVKD. CDR3 protein: CATPAASENTGELFF. In nucleotides, the CDR3 is TGTGCCACTCCAGCGGCTAGCGAGAACACCGGGGAGCTGTTTTTT.

The chain uses TRBV6-5 and TRBJ1-5, with 12 bases fitting TRBD1. In germline, CDR1 is MNHEY, CDR2 SVGAGI. The length of the CDR3 is 14 residues. The V gene end was trimmed by 6 bases and the J gene end by 6 bases; junction bases not matched to a gene: 3. The CDR3 loop reads CASRRDRGLQPQHF. CDR3 in DNA: TGTGCCAGCAGACGGGACAGGGGGCTTCAGCCCCAGCATTTT.